These 4 T cell receptor beta chains were sequenced from one sample in a study of cytomegalovirus exposure and HLA in healthy donors. This PCR relied on a set of 60 Vbeta primers and 13 Jbeta primers. This table comes from immunoSEQ multiplex PCR, and its TCRdb copy is limited to in-frame clones, with some not included. The table records 150,000 to 200,000 clones, around 81% of them present only once. The material sequenced was PBMCs. The receptors here all came from a woman in her thirties in good health and CMV-seronegative.

V gene TRBV15 combines with J gene TRBJ1-4; no definite D call. Trimming left V 1 base short and J 8 bases short, with 11 bases between. CDR1 is LNHNV, CDR2 YYDKDF, per germline (reference sequence). This CDR3 has 14 residues. The CDR3, as DNA: TGTGCCACCAGCAGAGTAGGAGGTTGGGAAAAACTGTTTTTT. This codes for CATSRVGGWEKLFF.

This clone was found a few times. Other DNA sequences in this specimen translate into the identical CDR3. The rearrangement links TRBV19 to TRBJ2-7, with TRBD1 identical over 11 bases. Unmatched junction bases numbered 5, after V lost 3 bases and J lost 4 bases. The CDR3 is 15 residues long. Germline V gene sequence: CDR1 LNHDA, CDR2 SQIVND (reference sequence). This chain's CDR3 is CASSISGQGAYEQYF. CDR3 bases: TGTGCCAGTAGTATTTCCGGACAGGGGGCTTACGAGCAGTACTTC.

The gene calls are TRBV9 and TRBJ2-2; weak D call: TRBD1 (6 bases). Trimming removed 4 bases from V and 6 bases from J, with 13 bases in between. The germline CDR1 and CDR2 sequences are SGDLS and YYNGEE. The CDR3 has 14 amino acids. The CDR3 nucleotides read TGTGCCAGCAGCTTCCATACAGGGCCCGGGGAGCTGTTTTTT. This codes for CASSFHTGPGELFF.

This clone was seen once. The rearrangement joins TRBV9 to TRBJ2-1; 9 bases are shared with TRBD2. V lost 4 bases and J lost 5; bases outside the gene matches: 4. Per the germline V gene, CDR1 is SGDLS and CDR2 is YYNGEE. CDR3 length: 14 residues. CDR3 nucleotide sequence: TGTGCCAGCAGCCCTAGCGGGATAAACAATGAGCAGTTCTTC. It is translated as CASSPSGINNEQFF.